These T cell receptor beta chains were read from a single sample in a study of blood T cell repertoires in COVID-19. Repertoires were generated with immunoSEQ multiplex PCR, while TCRdb's copy carries only in-frame clones and drops some. The data hold fewer than 250,000 clones, with 84% observed a single time. Source material: peripheral blood. The receptors derive from a man aged 45-65 years with acute or convalescent COVID-19. Both conserved end residues are part of each CDR3. D genes are given only for firm matches. Rows give clone size only sometimes, using once, few, many, or a class for an expanded clone.

d_call	j_call	v_call	clone_size	cdr3_nt	cdr3_aa
NA	TRBJ1-2	TRBV21-1	NA	TGTGCCAGCAGCAAAGACCTCCAGGGGGGAGGCGACTTCTATGGCTACACCTTC	CASSKDLQGGGDFYGYTF
NA	TRBJ1-1	TRBV6-2/TRBV6-3	NA	TGTGCCAGCAGTTACCGCACGGGACTCTTGAACACTGAAGCTTTCTTT	CASSYRTGLLNTEAFF
TRBD1	TRBJ2-7	TRBV28	NA	TGTGCCAGCAGTTTATCTGACAGGGCCCCCTACGAGCAGTACTTC	CASSLSDRAPYEQYF
NA	TRBJ1-2	TRBV10-3	NA	TGTGCCATCAGAATTCTTGCCAGGTCTGGCTACACCTTC	CAIRILARSGYTF
TRBD1	TRBJ1-4	TRBV13	NA	TGTGCCAGCAGCTTAGGCGTCAGGGGGCCCTCTAATGAAAAACTGTTTTTT	CASSLGVRGPSNEKLFF
NA	TRBJ1-5	TRBV5-6	NA	TGTGCCAGCAACCAGGGCCTCGAGGCGGGGCAGCCCCAGCATTTT	CASNQGLEAGQPQHF
NA	TRBJ1-1	TRBV18	NA	TGTGCCAGCTCACCAAGAGACATCTCTGAAGCTTTCTTT	CASSPRDISEAFF
TRBD2	TRBJ2-1	TRBV29-1	few	TGCAGCGTCCGGACTAGCGGGAGGGCGGGGGAGCAGTTCTTC	CSVRTSGRAGEQFF
NA	TRBJ1-2	TRBV5-6	NA	TGTGCCAGCAGCTTGGGGCTTGGCTACACCTTC	CASSLGLGYTF
TRBD2	TRBJ2-3	TRBV27	NA	TGTGCCAGCAGTCCCGCCGGGACTAGCGGGGAAGGATGGGAAGATACGCAGTATTTT	CASSPAGTSGEGWEDTQYF
NA	TRBJ2-2	TRBV27	NA	TGTGCCAGCAGTTCCCGACAGGCGAACACCGGGGAGCTGTTTTTT	CASSSRQANTGELFF
TRBD1	TRBJ2-5	TRBV11-3	NA	TGTGCCAGCAGCAAAAGGGACAGTCCCAGGGAGACCCAGTACTTC	CASSKRDSPRETQYF
TRBD1	TRBJ1-5	TRBV30	once	TGTGCCTGGAACCGCCCGGCGGGGGGCAGGGGGCAGCCCCAGCATTTT	CAWNRPAGGRGQPQHF
TRBD1	TRBJ2-3	TRBV5-4	NA	TGTGCCAGCAGCTTATGGACAGGGGCGGTAACGAATACGCAGTATTTT	CASSLWTGAVTNTQYF
TRBD2	TRBJ2-1	TRBV7-9	NA	TGTGCCAGCAGCCCCGCGACTAGCGGGCCCTACAATGAGCAGTTCTTC	CASSPATSGPYNEQFF
TRBD1	TRBJ2-7	TRBV5-4	once	TGTGCCAGCAGCCTGGACAGGGCTAGGTCCTACGAGCAGTACTTC	CASSLDRARSYEQYF
NA	TRBJ1-2	TRBV3-1/TRBV3-2	NA	TGTGCCAGCAGCCAAGGTGCGGGCGGCTACACCTTC	CASSQGAGGYTF
NA	TRBJ2-3	TRBV4-2	NA	TGTGCCAGCAGCCAAGCCCTACCGAGAGATACGCAGTATTTT	CASSQALPRDTQYF
TRBD1	TRBJ1-5	TRBV2	NA	TGTGCCAGCAGTGAAAGTGTGGGACAGGGCAATCAGCCCCAGCATTTT	CASSESVGQGNQPQHF
TRBD2	TRBJ2-7	TRBV7-2	NA	TGTGCCAGCAGCCCCCGACTAGCGGGAGGCTCCATCGTATCCTACGAGCAGTACTTC	CASSPRLAGGSIVSYEQYF
NA	TRBJ2-5	TRBV6-5	NA	TGTGCCAGCAGTTGGGCCCAGGGCCCTCAAGAGACCCAGTACTTC	CASSWAQGPQETQYF
NA	TRBJ1-1	TRBV5-1	NA	TGCGCCAGCAGCCAGGGAGGTACTGAAGCTTTCTTT	CASSQGGTEAFF
TRBD1	TRBJ1-1	TRBV5-1	NA	TGCGCCAGCAGCTCGGGACAGGTTATCCCTGAAGCTTTCTTT	CASSSGQVIPEAFF
NA	TRBJ1-4	TRBV4-2	NA	TGTGCCAGCAGCCAAACCACTGGAGGGAGTAGCGAAAAACTGTTTTTT	CASSQTTGGSSEKLFF
TRBD1	TRBJ2-6	TRBV10-3	NA	TGTGCCGCCCAAGGGGGCGCGGCGTCTGGGGCCAACGTCCTGACTTTC	CAAQGGAASGANVLTF